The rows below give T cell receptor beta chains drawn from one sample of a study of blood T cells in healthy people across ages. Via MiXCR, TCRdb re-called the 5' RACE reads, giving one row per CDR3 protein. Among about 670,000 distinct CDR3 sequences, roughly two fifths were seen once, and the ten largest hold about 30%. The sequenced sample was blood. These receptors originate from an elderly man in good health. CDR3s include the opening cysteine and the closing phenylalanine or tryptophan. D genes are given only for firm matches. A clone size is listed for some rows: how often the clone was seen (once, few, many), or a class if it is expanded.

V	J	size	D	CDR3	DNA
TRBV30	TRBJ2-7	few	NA	CAWSVGTGPTYEQYF	TGTGCCTGGAGTGTTGGGACTGGCCCCACCTACGAGCAGTACTTC
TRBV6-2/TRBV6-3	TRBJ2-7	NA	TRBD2	CASSVGTSGSSEQYF	TGTGCCAGCAGTGTGGGGACTAGCGGGAGCTCCGAGCAGTACTTC
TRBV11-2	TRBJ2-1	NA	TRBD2	CASSLGTSFGEQFF	TGTGCCAGCAGCTTAGGGACTAGCTTCGGTGAGCAGTTCTTC
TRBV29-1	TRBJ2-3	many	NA	CSVVTRDTQYF	TGCAGCGTTGTTACGAGGGATACGCAGTATTTT
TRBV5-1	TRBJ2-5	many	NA	CASSLGTFQETQYF	TGCGCCAGCAGCCTTGGGACTTTCCAAGAGACCCAGTACTTC
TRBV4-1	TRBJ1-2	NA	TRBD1	CASSQNRGQRYYGYTF	TGCGCCAGCAGCCAAAACAGGGGTCAGAGATACTATGGCTACACCTTC
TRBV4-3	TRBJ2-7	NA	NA	CASSQVMGPYNEQYF	TGCGCCAGCAGCCAAGTCATGGGGCCCTACAATGAGCAGTACTTC
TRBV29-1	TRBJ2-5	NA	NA	CSVEAWADLQETQYF	TGCAGCGTTGAAGCCTGGGCCGATCTACAGGAGACCCAGTACTTC
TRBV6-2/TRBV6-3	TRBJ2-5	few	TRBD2	CASRLAGASRETQYF	TGTGCCAGCCGACTAGCGGGAGCTTCCAGAGAGACCCAGTACTTC
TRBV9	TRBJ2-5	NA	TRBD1	CASSAGDSFFSYERYF	TGTGCCAGCAGCGCAGGGGACAGTTTCTTTTCCTATGAGCGGTACTTC
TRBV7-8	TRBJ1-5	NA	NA	CASSPTYSNQPQHF	TGTGCCAGCAGCCCGACCTATAGCAATCAGCCCCAGCATTTT
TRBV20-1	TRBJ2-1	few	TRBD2	CSARDRLAGVSYNEQFF	TGCAGTGCTAGAGATAGACTAGCGGGAGTGTCCTACAATGAGCAGTTCTTC
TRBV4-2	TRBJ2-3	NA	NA	CASSQDIISTDTQYF	TGTGCCAGCAGCCAAGATATTATTAGCACAGATACGCAGTATTTT
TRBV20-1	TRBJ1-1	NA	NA	CSARKGNTEAFF	TGCAGTGCTAGAAAGGGGAACACTGAAGCTTTCTTT
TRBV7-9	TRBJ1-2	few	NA	CASSLGGGLAYGYTF	TGTGCCAGCAGCCTCGGTGGGGGTCTTGCCTATGGCTACACCTTC
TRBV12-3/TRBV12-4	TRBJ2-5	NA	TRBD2	CASRTSGGSETQYF	TGTGCCAGCAGAACTAGCGGGGGTTCAGAGACCCAGTACTTC
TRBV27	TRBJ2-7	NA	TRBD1	CASSPDLGTGGYEQYF	TGTGCCAGCAGTCCGGATCTAGGGACAGGGGGCTACGAGCAGTACTTC
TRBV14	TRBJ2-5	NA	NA	CASSRALGDEQYF	TGTGCCAGCAGCCGAGCCCTTGGGGATGAGCAGTACTTC
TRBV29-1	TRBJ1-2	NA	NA	CSDRASYGYTF	TGCAGCGACAGGGCTAGCTATGGCTACACCTTC
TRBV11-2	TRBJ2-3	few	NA	CASSRTGGLDTQYF	TGTGCCAGCAGCCGGACTGGGGGACTGGATACGCAGTATTTT
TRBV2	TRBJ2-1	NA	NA	CASSESRGSNEQFF	TGTGCCAGCAGTGAGAGTCGGGGTAGCAATGAGCAGTTCTTC
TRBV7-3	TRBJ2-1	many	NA	CASSRSYGDNEQFF	TGTGCCAGCAGCCGATCCTACGGCGACAATGAGCAGTTCTTC
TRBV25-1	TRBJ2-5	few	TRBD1	CASSPYGTGVGEQYF	TGTGCCAGCAGTCCCTACGGGACAGGGGTGGGGGAGCAGTACTTC
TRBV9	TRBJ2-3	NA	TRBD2	CASSVSSSGGHRPDTQYF	TGTGCCAGCAGCGTATCGTCTAGCGGGGGACACCGCCCAGATACGCAGTATTTT
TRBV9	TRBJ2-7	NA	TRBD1	CASSSYSGTDYEQYF	TGTGCCAGCAGCTCCTATTCCGGGACAGACTACGAGCAGTACTTC
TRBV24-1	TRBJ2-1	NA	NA	CATSGPQGNEQFF	TGTGCCACCAGCGGTCCCCAGGGAAATGAGCAGTTCTTC
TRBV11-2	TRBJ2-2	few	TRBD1	CASSLGLDRVAGELFF	TGTGCCAGCAGCTTAGGTCTGGACAGGGTGGCCGGGGAGCTGTTTTTT
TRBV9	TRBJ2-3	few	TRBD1	CASSAITGGAATDTQYF	TGTGCCAGCAGCGCAATAACAGGGGGCGCTGCGACAGATACGCAGTATTTT
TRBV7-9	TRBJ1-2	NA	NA	CASSLGGSGDYGYTF	TGTGCCAGCAGCTTAGGCGGATCAGGGGACTATGGCTACACCTTC
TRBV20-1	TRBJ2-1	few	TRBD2	CSAGTSSGSANEQFF	TGCAGTGCTGGAACTTCCAGCGGGAGCGCCAATGAGCAGTTCTTC
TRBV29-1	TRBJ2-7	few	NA	CSVSSVHNEQYF	TGCAGCGTTTCTAGCGTTCACAATGAGCAGTACTTC
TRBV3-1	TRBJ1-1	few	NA	CASSQESRNTEAFF	TGTGCCAGCAGCCAAGAATCGAGGAACACTGAAGCTTTCTTT
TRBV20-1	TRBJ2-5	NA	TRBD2	CSAKGSSGGIYEQYF	TGCAGTGCCAAAGGCTCTAGCGGGGGGATATATGAGCAGTACTTC
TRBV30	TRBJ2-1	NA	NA	CAWQVNEQFF	TGTGCCTGGCAGGTCAATGAGCAGTTCTTC
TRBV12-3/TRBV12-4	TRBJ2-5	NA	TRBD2	CASSLPRTSGRSETQYF	TGTGCCAGCAGTTTACCGAGGACTAGCGGGAGGTCGGAGACCCAGTACTTC
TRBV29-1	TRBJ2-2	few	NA	CSVGHLNTGELFF	TGCAGCGTTGGACACCTAAACACCGGGGAGCTGTTTTTT
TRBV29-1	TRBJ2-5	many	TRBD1	CSGWTGGDRETQYF	TGCAGCGGCTGGACAGGGGGCGATAGAGAGACCCAGTACTTC
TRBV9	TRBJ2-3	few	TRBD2	CASSPGLAGGGRYAYF	TGTGCCAGCAGCCCGGGACTAGCGGGAGGGGGGAGATACGCGTATTTT
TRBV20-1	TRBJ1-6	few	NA	CSARGGQGRNSPLHF	TGCAGTGCTAGAGGTGGCCAGGGAAGAAATTCACCCCTCCACTTT
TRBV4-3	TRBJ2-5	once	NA	CASSQDSWEAKQYF	TGCGCCAGCAGCCAAGATAGTTGGGAAGCTAAGCAGTACTTC
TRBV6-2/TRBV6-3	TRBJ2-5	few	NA	CASSSKLPWETQYF	TGTGCCAGCAGTTCGAAGCTACCGTGGGAGACCCAGTACTTC
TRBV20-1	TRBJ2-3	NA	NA	CSASLWASGTDTQYF	TGCAGTGCTAGTCTATGGGCTAGCGGCACAGATACGCAGTATTTT
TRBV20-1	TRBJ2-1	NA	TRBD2	CSATDTEAGGQFF	TGCAGTGCAACGGATACCGAGGCGGGAGGGCAGTTCTTC
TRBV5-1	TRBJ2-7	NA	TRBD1	CASGQGRSYEQYF	TGCGCCAGCGGACAGGGGCGTTCCTACGAGCAGTACTTC
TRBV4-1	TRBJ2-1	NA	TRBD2	CASSQSSGNSYNEQFF	TGCGCCAGCAGCCAATCTAGCGGGAACTCCTACAATGAGCAGTTCTTC
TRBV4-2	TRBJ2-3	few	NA	CASSQGSTGTDTQYF	TGTGCCAGCAGCCAAGGGTCCACCGGCACAGATACGCAGTATTTT
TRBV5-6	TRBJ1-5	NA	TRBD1	CASSLTGGGYDSNQPQHF	TGTGCCAGCAGCCTTACAGGGGGGGGATACGATAGCAATCAGCCCCAGCATTTT
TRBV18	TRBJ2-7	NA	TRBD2	CASSPLAGGRSSYEQYF	TGTGCCAGCTCACCACTAGCGGGGGGACGCAGCTCCTACGAGCAGTACTTC